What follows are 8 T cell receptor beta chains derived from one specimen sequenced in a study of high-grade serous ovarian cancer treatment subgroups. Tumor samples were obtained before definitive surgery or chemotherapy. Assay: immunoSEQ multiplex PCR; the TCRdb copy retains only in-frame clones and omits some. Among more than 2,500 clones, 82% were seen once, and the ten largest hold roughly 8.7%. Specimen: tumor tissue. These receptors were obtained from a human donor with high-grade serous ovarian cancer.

The CDR3 DNA follows: TGTGCCAGCAGTGGTACAGGGCTTGTCTACGAGCAGTACTTC. Protein product: CASSGTGLVYEQYF. The chain couples TRBV28 to TRBJ2-7, with D possibly TRBD1 on 6 matching bases. The germline V and J ends were trimmed by 5 bases and 3 bases, with 14 bases remaining between them. The CDR3 sequence is 14 residues long. The germline gives CDR1 MDHEN, CDR2 SYDVKM.

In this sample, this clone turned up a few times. Here the CDR3 reads CASGQGVEAFF. The CDR3 region has the DNA TGTGCTAGTGGTCAGGGAGTTGAAGCTTTCTTT. The rearrangement uses TRBV12-5 and TRBJ1-1; D may be TRBD1 (5 bases). The CDR3 is 11 amino acids. Germline CDR1 is LGHNT and CDR2 is FRNRAP. V lost 5 bases and J lost 7, with 8 bases in between.

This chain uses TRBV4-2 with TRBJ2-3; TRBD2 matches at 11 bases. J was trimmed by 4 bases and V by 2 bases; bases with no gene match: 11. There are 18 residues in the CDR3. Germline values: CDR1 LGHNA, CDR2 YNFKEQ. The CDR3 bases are TGTGCCAGCAGCCAATCCTATAGCGGGAGGGGCAGGGCAGATACGCAGTATTTT. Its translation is CASSQSYSGRGRADTQYF.

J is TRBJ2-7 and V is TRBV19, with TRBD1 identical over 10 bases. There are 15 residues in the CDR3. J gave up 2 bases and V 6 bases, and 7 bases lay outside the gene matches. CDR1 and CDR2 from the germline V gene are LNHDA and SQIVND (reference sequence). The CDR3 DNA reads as TGTGCCAGTAGCAATCCGGGACAGGGGACCTACGAGCAGTACTTC. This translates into CASSNPGQGTYEQYF.

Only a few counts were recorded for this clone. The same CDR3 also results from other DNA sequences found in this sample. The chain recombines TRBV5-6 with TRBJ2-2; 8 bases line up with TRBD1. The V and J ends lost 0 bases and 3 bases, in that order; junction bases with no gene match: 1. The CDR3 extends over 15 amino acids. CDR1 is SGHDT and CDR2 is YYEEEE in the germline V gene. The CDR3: CASSLVQGDTGELFF. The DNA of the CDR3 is TGTGCCAGCAGCTTGGTACAGGGGGACACCGGGGAGCTGTTTTTT.

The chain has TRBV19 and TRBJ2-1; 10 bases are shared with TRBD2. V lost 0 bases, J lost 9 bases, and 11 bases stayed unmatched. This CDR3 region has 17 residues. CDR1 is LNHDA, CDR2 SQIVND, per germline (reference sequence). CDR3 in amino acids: CASSIDRAGGPVSEQFF. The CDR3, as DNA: TGTGCCAGTAGTATAGATCGAGCGGGAGGGCCTGTAAGTGAGCAGTTCTTC.

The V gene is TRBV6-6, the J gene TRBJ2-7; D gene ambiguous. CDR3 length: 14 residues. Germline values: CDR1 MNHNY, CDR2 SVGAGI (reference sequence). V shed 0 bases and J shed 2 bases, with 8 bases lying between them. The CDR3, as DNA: TGTGCCAGCAGTTACTCGGGTCTGACCTACGAGCAGTACTTC. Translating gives CASSYSGLTYEQYF.

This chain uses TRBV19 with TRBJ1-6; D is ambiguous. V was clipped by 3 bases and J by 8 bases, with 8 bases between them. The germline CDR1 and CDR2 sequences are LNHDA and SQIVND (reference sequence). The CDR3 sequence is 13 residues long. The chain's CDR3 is CASSINGDSPLHF. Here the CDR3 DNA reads TGTGCCAGTAGTATTAACGGAGATTCACCCCTCCACTTT. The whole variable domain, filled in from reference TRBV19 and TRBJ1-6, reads DGGITQSPKYLFRKEGQNVTLSCEQNLNHDAMYWYRQDPGQGLRLIYYSQIVNDFQKGDIAEGYSVSREKKESFPLTVTSAQKNPTAFYLCASSINGDSPLHFGNGTRLTVT.